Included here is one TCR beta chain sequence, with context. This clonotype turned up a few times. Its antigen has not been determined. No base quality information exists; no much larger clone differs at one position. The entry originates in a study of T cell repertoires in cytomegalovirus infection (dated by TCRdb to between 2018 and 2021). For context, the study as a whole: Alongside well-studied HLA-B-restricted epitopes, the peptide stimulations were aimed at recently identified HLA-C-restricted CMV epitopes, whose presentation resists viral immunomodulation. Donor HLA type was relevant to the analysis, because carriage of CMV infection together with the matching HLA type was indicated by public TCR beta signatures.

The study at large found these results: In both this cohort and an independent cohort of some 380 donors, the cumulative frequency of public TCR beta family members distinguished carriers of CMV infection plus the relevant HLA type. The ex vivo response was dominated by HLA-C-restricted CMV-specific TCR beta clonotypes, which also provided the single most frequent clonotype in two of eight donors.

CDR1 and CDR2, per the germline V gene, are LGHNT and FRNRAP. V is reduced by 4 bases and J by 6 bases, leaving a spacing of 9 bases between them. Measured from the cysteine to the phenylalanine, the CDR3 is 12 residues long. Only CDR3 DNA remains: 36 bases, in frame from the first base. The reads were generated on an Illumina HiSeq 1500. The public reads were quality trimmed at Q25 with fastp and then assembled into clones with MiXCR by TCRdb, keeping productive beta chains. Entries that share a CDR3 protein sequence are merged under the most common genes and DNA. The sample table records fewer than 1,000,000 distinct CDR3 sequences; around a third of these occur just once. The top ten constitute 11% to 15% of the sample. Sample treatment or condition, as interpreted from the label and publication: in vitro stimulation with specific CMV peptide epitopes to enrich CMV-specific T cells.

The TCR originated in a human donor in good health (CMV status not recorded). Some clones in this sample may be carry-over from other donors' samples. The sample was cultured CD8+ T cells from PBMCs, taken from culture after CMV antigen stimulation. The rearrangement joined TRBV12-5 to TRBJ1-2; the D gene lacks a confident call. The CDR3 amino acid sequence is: CASGSLGDGYTF. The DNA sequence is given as TGTGCTAGTGGTTCCCTCGGGGATGGCTACACCTTC.